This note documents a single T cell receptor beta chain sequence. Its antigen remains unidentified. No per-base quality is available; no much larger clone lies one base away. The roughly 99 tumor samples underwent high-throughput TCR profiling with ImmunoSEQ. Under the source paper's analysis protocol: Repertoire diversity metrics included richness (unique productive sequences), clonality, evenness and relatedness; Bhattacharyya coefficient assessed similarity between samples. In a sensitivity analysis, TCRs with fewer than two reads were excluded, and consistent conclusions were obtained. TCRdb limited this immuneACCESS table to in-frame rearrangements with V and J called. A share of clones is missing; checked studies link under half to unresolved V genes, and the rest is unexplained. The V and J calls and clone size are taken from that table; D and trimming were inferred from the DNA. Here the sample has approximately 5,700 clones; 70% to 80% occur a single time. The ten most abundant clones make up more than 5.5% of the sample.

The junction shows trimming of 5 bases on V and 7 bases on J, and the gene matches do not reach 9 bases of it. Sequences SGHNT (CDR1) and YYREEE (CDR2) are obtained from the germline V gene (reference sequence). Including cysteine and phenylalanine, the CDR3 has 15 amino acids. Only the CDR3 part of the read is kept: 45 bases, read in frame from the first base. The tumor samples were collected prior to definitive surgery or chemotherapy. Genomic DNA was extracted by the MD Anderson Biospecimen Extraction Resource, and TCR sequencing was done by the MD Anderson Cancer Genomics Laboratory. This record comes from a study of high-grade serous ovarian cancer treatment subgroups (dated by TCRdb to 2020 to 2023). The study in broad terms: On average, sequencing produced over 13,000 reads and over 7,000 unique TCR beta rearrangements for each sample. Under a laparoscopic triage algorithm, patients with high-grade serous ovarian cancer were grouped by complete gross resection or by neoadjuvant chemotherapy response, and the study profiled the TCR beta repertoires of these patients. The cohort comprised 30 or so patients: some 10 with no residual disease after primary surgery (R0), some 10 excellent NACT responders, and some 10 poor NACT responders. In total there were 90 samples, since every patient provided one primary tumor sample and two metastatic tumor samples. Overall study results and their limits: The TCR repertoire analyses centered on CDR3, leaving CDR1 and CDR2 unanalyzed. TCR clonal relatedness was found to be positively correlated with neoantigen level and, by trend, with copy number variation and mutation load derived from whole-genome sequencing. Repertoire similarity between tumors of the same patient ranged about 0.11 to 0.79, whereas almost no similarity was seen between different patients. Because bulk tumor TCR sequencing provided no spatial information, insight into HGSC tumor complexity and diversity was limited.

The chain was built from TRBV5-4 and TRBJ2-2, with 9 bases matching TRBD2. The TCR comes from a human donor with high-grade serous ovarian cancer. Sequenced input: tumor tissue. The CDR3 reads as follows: CASSPLAGGGGELFF. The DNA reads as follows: TGTGCCAGCAGTCCCCTCGCGGGGGGGGGCGGGGAGCTGTTTTTT. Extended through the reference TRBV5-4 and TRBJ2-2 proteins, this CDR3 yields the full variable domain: ETGVTQSPTHLIKTRGQQVTLRCSSQSGHNTVSWYQQALGQGPQFIFQYYREEENGRGNFPPRFSGLQFPNYSSELNVNALELDDSALYLCASSPLAGGGGELFFGEGSRLTVL.